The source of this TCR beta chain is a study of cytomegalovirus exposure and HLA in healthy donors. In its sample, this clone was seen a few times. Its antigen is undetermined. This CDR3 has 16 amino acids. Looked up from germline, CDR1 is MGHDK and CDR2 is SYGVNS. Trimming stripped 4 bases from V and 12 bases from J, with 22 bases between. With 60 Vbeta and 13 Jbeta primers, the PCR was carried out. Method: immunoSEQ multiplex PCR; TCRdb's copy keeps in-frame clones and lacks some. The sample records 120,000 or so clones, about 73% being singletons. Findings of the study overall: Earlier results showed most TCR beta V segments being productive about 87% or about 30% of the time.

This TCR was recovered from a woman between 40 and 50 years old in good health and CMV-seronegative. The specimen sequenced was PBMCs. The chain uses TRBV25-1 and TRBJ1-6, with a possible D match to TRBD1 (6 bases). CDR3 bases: TGTGCCAGCAGTGGGGCAGGGGATGAGGGGCCAAGACCCCTCCACTTT. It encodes CASSGAGDEGPRPLHF. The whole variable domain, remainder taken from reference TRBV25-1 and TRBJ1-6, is EADIYQTPRYLVIGTGKKITLECSQTMGHDKMYWYQQDPGMELHLIHYSYGVNSTEKGDLSSESTVSRIRTEHFPLTLESARPSHTSQYLCASSGAGDEGPRPLHFGNGTRLTVT.